This T cell receptor beta chain was documented in a study of CD8+ T cells in alopecia areata. The V gene lost 5 bases and the J gene lost 5 bases, with 7 bases spanning the gap. From germline, CDR1 is SEHNR and CDR2 FQNEAQ (reference sequence). This CDR3 is built from 11 residues. cDNA prepared by RNA extraction and subsequent reverse transcription served as the template for sequencing. Here immunoSEQ multiplex PCR was the method, and the copy in TCRdb shows in-frame clones only, minus some. Of about 190,000 clones in the sample, 45% to 75% were seen once. The sample's treatment: oral pan-JAK inhibitor, 5-10 mg twice daily.

The sequence came from a human donor with alopecia areata. V is TRBV7-9 and J is TRBJ2-7, with D hard to call. Sequenced material: CD4+ T cells sorted from blood, taken at week 4, from a patient treated with tofacitinib. The chain's CDR3 is CASSTIDEQYF. DNA of the CDR3: TGTGCCAGCAGCACTATAGACGAGCAGTACTTC.